This T cell receptor (beta chain) was obtained from a study of T cell clusters in autoimmune cytopenias. CDR3 length: 11 residues. Germline CDR1 SQVTM, CDR2 ANQGSEA. Findings of the study overall: The T cell clusters came from computational analysis alone and lack functional validation.

Considering frequency, this clonotype is large. The target antigen is unknown. One tube held mixed TRB-A and TRB-B primer pools for touch-down PCR. TCRdb reprocessed the multiplex PCR reads and reports one entry per CDR3 protein, with no DNA. The sample data list 4,000 to 4,500 distinct CDR3 sequences. TRB amplification used approximately 250 ng of peripheral blood genomic DNA. These sequences were also reported in another study, on T cell repertoires in aging, cancer and after chemotherapy. That investigation notes: Clear clonal overlap appeared across healthy donor samples taken over several months to years. Age-matched healthy donors had significantly more diverse, less clonal blood TCR repertoires than untreated cancer patients.

The sequenced material came from peripheral blood. The genes are TRBV29-1 and TRBJ2-1; TCRdb selects TRBD1, and the lack of DNA leaves this call unchecked. This receptor was obtained from a human donor in good health. CDR3 protein: CNRQGVNEQFF.